This TCR beta chain was captured by sequencing in a study of blood T cell repertoires in COVID-19. After removal of 3 bases from V and 1 base from J, the junction contained 3 bases not matched to a gene. Germline loops: CDR1 MNHNS, CDR2 SASEGT. This CDR3 contains 15 residues. TCRdb's copy holds only in-frame clones and misses some; the assay was immunoSEQ multiplex PCR. This sample has 25,000 to 30,000 clones, with 82% found just once. The TCR originated in a man of 80 years or more with active or convalescent COVID-19. The rearrangement uses TRBV6-1 and TRBJ2-7; 10 bases match TRBD1. Sequencing was carried out using peripheral blood. The CDR3: CASSDRDRGSYEQYF. CDR3 DNA: TGTGCCAGCAGTGACAGGGACAGGGGTTCCTACGAGCAGTACTTC.